This entry lists 23 T cell receptor beta chains sequenced from one sample in a study of shared clonotypes between healthy human individuals. Clones were read by immunoSEQ multiplex PCR, and TCRdb kept only the in-frame ones, dropping some. Among about 470,000 clones, roughly 83% were seen once, and the ten largest hold 13%. The sequencing sample was made of PBMCs. These receptors all come from a woman aged 40 to 50 in good health. Some clones in this sample may be carry-over from other donors' samples.

This clone was picked up a small number of times. Different DNA sequences within this sample yield the same CDR3. This rearrangement joins TRBV9 to TRBJ1-1; possibly TRBD1 for D (5 bases). V lost 0 bases, J lost 1 base, and 10 bases lay in between. CDR3 length equals 15 residues. CDR1 SGDLS and CDR2 YYNGEE come from the germline V gene. CDR3 coding DNA: TGTGCCAGCAGCGTAGGGCAGGGACGGAACACTGAAGCTTTCTTT. Its protein product is CASSVGQGRNTEAFF.

The chain joins TRBV5-1 to TRBJ2-7, with 14 bases that match TRBD2. The length of the CDR3 is 20 residues. After removal of 2 bases from V and 4 bases from J, the junction contained 17 bases not matched to a gene. Germline loops: CDR1 SGHRS, CDR2 YFSETQ. The CDR3 DNA reads TGCGCCAGCAGCTTACGACTAGCGGGAGGGCCGGCAACGGGGGGTTACGAGCAGTACTTC. Its protein product is CASSLRLAGGPATGGYEQYF.

The V and J genes are TRBV19 and TRBJ2-2, with 8 positions matching TRBD2. The CDR3 contains 16 residues. J gave up 3 bases and V 8 bases, and 11 bases lay outside the gene matches. Germline loops: CDR1 LNHDA, CDR2 SQIVND (reference sequence). CDR3 loop: CASRTGGYRYTGELFF. The CDR3 bases are TGTGCCAGTCGAACGGGAGGGTACCGCTACACCGGGGAGCTGTTTTTT.

The chain combines TRBV9 with TRBJ2-7, with D perhaps matching TRBD1 (5 bases). This CDR3 comprises 15 residues. Per the germline V gene, CDR1 is SGDLS and CDR2 is YYNGEE. Trimming pared 0 bases from V and 2 bases from J, leaving 12 bases between. CDR3 sequence: CASSVEDGATYEQYF. In DNA, the CDR3 is TGTGCCAGCAGCGTAGAGGATGGGGCCACCTACGAGCAGTACTTC.

The chain carries TRBV5-1 and TRBJ1-6; tentative D call: TRBD1 (6 bases). V was pared by 0 bases and J by 5 bases, with 12 bases between. The CDR3 is made up of 16 amino acids. Germline V lookup: CDR1 SGHRS, CDR2 YFSETQ. The CDR3 DNA reads TGCGCCAGCAGCTTGGATGAACAGGGCAATAATTCACCCCTCCACTTT. Translation: CASSLDEQGNNSPLHF.

The V gene is TRBV5-1, the J gene TRBJ2-3, with D tentatively TRBD1 (6 bases). Germline loops: CDR1 SGHRS, CDR2 YFSETQ. The germline V and J ends were trimmed by 4 bases and 5 bases, with 17 bases remaining between them. The CDR3 loop spans 15 amino acids. CDR3 coding DNA: TGCGCCAGCAGCCCCGACAGCCCCAGGGGAGATACGCAGTATTTT. This gives the protein CASSPDSPRGDTQYF.

CDR3 sequence: CASSSPRGRSFQETQYF. DNA for the CDR3: TGTGCCAGCAGCTCCCCCCGGGGACGGAGTTTTCAAGAGACCCAGTACTTC. The gene calls are TRBV7-2 and TRBJ2-5; D may correspond to TRBD1 or TRBD2 (5 bases each). V shed 4 bases and J shed 2 bases, with 20 bases lying between them. From germline, CDR1 is SGHTA and CDR2 FQGNSA. CDR3 length: 17 amino acids.

The chain combines TRBV2 with TRBJ2-1, with 8 nucleotides matching TRBD1. Germline V gene sequence: CDR1 SNHLY, CDR2 FYNNEI. The CDR3 covers 14 residues. V lost 8 bases, J lost 10 bases, and 13 bases stayed unmatched. This chain's CDR3 is CASGVSQGGLEQFF. CDR3 nucleotides: TGTGCCAGCGGCGTATCACAGGGGGGACTGGAGCAGTTCTTC.

The gene calls are TRBV6-5 and TRBJ2-7; weak D call: TRBD2 (5 bases). This CDR3 is built from 11 residues. The V and J ends lost 4 bases and 9 bases respectively, with 10 bases between them. Per germline, CDR1 MNHEY and CDR2 SVGAGI. The CDR3 spells CASSSRVGQYF. In nucleotides, the CDR3 is TGTGCCAGCAGTTCGAGGGTTGGGCAGTACTTC.

This sequence joins TRBV19 and TRBJ1-4; no clear D. This CDR3 spans 16 amino acids. Germline assignment: CDR1 LNHDA and CDR2 SQIVND (reference sequence). The V and J ends lost 6 bases and 3 bases respectively, with 17 bases between them. This CDR3 is CASRTVAWIANEKLFF. CDR3 bases: TGTGCCAGTAGAACCGTAGCGTGGATTGCTAATGAAAAACTGTTTTTT. Supplemented by reference TRBV19 and TRBJ1-4, the full variable domain reads DGGITQSPKYLFRKEGQNVTLSCEQNLNHDAMYWYRQDPGQGLRLIYYSQIVNDFQKGDIAEGYSVSREKKESFPLTVTSAQKNPTAFYLCASRTVAWIANEKLFFGSGTQLSVL.

J is TRBJ2-1 and V is TRBV7-2; 8 nucleotides match TRBD2. CDR1 is SGHTA, CDR2 FQGNSA, per germline. V shed 5 bases, J shed 7 bases, and the junction held 10 bases outside the gene matches. The CDR3 loop spans 15 amino acids. CDR3 nucleotides: TGTGCCAGCAGCGCGGGACTAGTCCTTAGGAATGAGCAGTTCTTC. This gives the protein CASSAGLVLRNEQFF.

This chain connects TRBV7-9 to TRBJ2-3, with unresolved D. With 1 base removed from V and 5 bases from J, the gap between germline ends came to 7 bases. CDR1 is SEHNR and CDR2 is FQNEAQ in the germline V gene (reference sequence). The CDR3 consists of 13 residues. This CDR3 is CASSLEREDTQYF. As DNA, the CDR3 is TGTGCCAGCAGCTTAGAGAGAGAAGATACGCAGTATTTT.

The chain carries TRBV5-1 and TRBJ2-2, with D unresolved. V lost 2 bases to trimming and J lost 0 bases, with 5 bases between them. This CDR3 region has 14 residues. Germline loops: CDR1 SGHRS, CDR2 YFSETQ. CDR3 nucleotide sequence: TGCGCCAGCAGCTTCGGTACGAACACCGGGGAGCTGTTTTTT. Translation: CASSFGTNTGELFF.

Notes on this clone: The same CDR3 is also encoded by other DNA sequences in this sample. The chain is built from TRBV5-1 and TRBJ1-4, with D perhaps matching TRBD1 (6 bases). Germline CDR1 is SGHRS and CDR2 is YFSETQ. The CDR3 has 14 amino acids. Trimming left V 4 bases short and J 5 bases short, with 12 bases between. This CDR3 is CASSLGQLNEKLFF. The CDR3, as DNA: TGCGCCAGCAGCCTTGGACAGCTAAATGAAAAACTGTTTTTT.

This chain connects TRBV4-3 to TRBJ2-1; D is possibly TRBD1 (5 bases). The CDR3 consists of 17 residues. Germline V gene sequence: CDR1 LGHNA, CDR2 YSLEER. V was pared by 1 base and J by 0 bases, with 13 bases between. Here the CDR3 reads CASSQVLGPYSYNEQFF. CDR3 DNA sequence: TGCGCCAGCAGCCAAGTCCTGGGGCCGTACTCCTACAATGAGCAGTTCTTC.

The chain employs TRBV2 and TRBJ1-1; D unresolved. The CDR3 totals 13 residues. V was pared by 7 bases and J by 4 bases, with 13 bases between. Germline lookup yields CDR1 SNHLY and CDR2 FYNNEI. CDR3: CASTESFGTEAFF. CDR3 in DNA: TGTGCCAGCACGGAAAGTTTTGGCACTGAAGCTTTCTTT. Together with reference TRBV2 and TRBJ1-1, the CDR3 gives the full variable domain: EPEVTQTPSHQVTQMGQEVILRCVPISNHLYFYWYRQILGQKVEFLVSFYNNEISEKSEIFDDQFSVERPDGSNFTLKIRSTKLEDSAMYFCASTESFGTEAFFGQGTRLTVV.

In the case of this clone: This may be a read error, as it is one base from a much larger clone. The sample holds other DNA sequences that translate to the same CDR3. This rearrangement joins TRBV15 to TRBJ2-5, with D hard to call. Germline CDR1 and CDR2: LNHNV and YYDKDF (reference sequence). This CDR3 is 18 amino acids long. V shed 0 bases and J shed 2 bases, with 19 bases lying between them. DNA for the CDR3: TGTGCCACCAGCAGAGATAAGAGCTCCTATACGTATCAAGAGACCCAGTACTTC. This codes for CATSRDKSSYTYQETQYF.

The rearrangement joins TRBV27 to TRBJ1-3, with D unclear. Trimming cost V 9 bases and J 3 bases, with 9 bases left between them. This CDR3 region has 12 residues. Germline V lookup: CDR1 MNHEY, CDR2 SMNVEV (reference sequence). The CDR3 protein is CASGLVGNTIYF. DNA of the CDR3: TGTGCCAGTGGGTTAGTTGGAAACACCATATATTTT.

V and J are TRBV28 and TRBJ1-5; tentative D call: TRBD1 (6 bases). V was shortened by 8 bases and J by 4 bases, with 15 bases between the two germline ends. Germline CDR1 is MDHEN and CDR2 is SYDVKM. The CDR3 covers 14 residues. The CDR3 nucleotides are TGTGCCAGCTCTGGACAGCTCCCGAATCAGCCCCAGCATTTT. Its translation: CASSGQLPNQPQHF.

The chain uses TRBV5-1 and TRBJ2-7, with D perhaps given as TRBD1 or TRBD2 (5 bases each). V dropped 4 bases and J dropped 2 bases, with 13 bases sitting between them. The CDR3 runs 14 residues. Per germline, CDR1 SGHRS and CDR2 YFSETQ. The CDR3 sequence is CASSDQGAPYEQYF. The DNA of the CDR3 is TGCGCCAGCAGCGACCAGGGAGCCCCCTACGAGCAGTACTTC.

To note about this clone: The identical CDR3 is also encoded by other nucleotide sequences in the sample. The V call is TRBV7-3, the J call TRBJ1-1; 7 bases line up with TRBD1. J gave up 2 bases and V 0 bases, and 0 bases lay outside the gene matches. The CDR3 runs 14 residues. The germline V gene has CDR1 SGHTA and CDR2 FQGTGA. The chain's CDR3 is CASSLTGGNTEAFF. The CDR3 nucleotides are TGTGCCAGCAGCTTAACAGGGGGCAACACTGAAGCTTTCTTT.

The chain couples TRBV30 to TRBJ2-5; D call uncertain. TRBJ2-7 explains the end of the DNA better; the J call may be wrong. The CDR3 has 15 amino acids. Germline V gene lookup returns CDR1 GTSNPN and CDR2 SVGIG (reference sequence). The CDR3 sequence is CAWSAPALPSYEQYF. The CDR3 bases are TGTGCCTGGAGTGCCCCGGCCCTACCCTCCTACGAGCAGTACTTC.

The rearrangement links TRBV30 to TRBJ2-5, with a possible D match to TRBD2 (5 bases). Germline CDR1 and CDR2: GTSNPN and SVGIG (reference sequence). V was pared by 1 base and J by 2 bases, with 11 bases between. This CDR3 contains 14 residues. The chain's CDR3 is CAWSEGGSQETQYF. The CDR3 DNA follows: TGTGCCTGGAGTGAAGGAGGCAGTCAAGAGACCCAGTACTTC.